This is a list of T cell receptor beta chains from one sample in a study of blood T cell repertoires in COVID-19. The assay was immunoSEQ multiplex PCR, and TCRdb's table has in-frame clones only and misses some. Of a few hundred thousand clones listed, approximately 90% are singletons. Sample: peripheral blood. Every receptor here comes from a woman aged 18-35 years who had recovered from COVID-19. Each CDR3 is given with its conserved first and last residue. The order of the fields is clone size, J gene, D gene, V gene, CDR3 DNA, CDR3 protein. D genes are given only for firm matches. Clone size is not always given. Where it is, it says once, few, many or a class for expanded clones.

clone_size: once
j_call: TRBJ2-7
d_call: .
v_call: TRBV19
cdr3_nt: TGTGCCAGTAGTATAGAGTCCTCGACGAGGGAGCAGTACTTC
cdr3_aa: CASSIESSTREQYF

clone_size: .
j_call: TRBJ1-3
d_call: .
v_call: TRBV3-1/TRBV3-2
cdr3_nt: TGTGCCAGCAGCCACTCGACGGGAGTCTCTGGAAACACCATATATTTT
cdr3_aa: CASSHSTGVSGNTIYF

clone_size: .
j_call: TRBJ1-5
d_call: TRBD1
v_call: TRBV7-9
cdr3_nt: TGTGCCAGCAGCTTAACAGGGGGCAATCAGCCCCAGCATTTT
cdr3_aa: CASSLTGGNQPQHF

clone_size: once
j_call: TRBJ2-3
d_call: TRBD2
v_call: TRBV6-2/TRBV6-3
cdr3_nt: TGTGCCAGCAGTTGGCGGGGGAAGAGCACAGATACGCAGTATTTT
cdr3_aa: CASSWRGKSTDTQYF

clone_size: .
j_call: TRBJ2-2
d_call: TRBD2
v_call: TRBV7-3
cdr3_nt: TGTGCCAGCAGCTTATTTGGGACTAGCCTCGGGGAGCTGTTTTTT
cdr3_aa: CASSLFGTSLGELFF

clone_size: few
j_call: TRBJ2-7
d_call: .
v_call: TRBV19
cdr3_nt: TGTGCCAGTAGGGGGCAGGGCCTATACGAGCAGTACTTC
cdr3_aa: CASRGQGLYEQYF

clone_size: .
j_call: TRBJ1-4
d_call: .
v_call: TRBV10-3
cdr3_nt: TGTGCCACACACGGACAGCCCGATGAAAAACTGTTTTTT
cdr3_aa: CATHGQPDEKLFF

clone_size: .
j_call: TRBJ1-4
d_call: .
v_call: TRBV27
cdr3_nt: TGTGCCAGCAGTGGCCTTGCAACTAATGAAAAACTGTTTTTT
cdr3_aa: CASSGLATNEKLFF

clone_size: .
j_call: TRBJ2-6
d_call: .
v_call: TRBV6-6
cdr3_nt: TGTGCCAGCACGTTCCTCTCTGGGGCCAACGTCCTGACTTTC
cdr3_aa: CASTFLSGANVLTF

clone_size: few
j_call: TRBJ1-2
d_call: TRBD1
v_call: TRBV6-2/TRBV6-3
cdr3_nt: TGTGCCAGCAGCAGGGACAGCAATTATGGCTACACCTTC
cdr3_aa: CASSRDSNYGYTF

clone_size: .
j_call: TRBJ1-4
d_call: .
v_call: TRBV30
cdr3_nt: TGTGCCTGGAGCGATAGGGGTGAAAAACTGTTTTTT
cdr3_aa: CAWSDRGEKLFF

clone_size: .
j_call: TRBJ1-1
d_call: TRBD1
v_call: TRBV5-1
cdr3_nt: TGCGCCAGCAGCTTGGAAGCGACAGGGGAAGGGGAAGCTTTCTTT
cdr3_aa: CASSLEATGEGEAFF

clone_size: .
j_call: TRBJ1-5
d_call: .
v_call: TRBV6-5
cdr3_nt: TGTGCCAGCAGGCCGACACATGGGAGTCAGCCCCAGCATTTT
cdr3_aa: CASRPTHGSQPQHF

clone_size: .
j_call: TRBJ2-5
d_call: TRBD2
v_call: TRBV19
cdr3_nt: TGTGCCAGTAGTATTAGCACTAGCGGAGAGACCCAGTACTTC
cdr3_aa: CASSISTSGETQYF

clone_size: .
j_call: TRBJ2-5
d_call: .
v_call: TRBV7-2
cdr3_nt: TGTGCCAGCAGCTTATTTGGCAGGCTTCAAGAGACCCAGTACTTC
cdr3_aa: CASSLFGRLQETQYF

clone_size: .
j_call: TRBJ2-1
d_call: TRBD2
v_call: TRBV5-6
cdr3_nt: TGTGCCAGCAGCAGCCCGAGGGACCGGGGGGTCAATGAGCAGTTCTTC
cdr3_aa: CASSSPRDRGVNEQFF

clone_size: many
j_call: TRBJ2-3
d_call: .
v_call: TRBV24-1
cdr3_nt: TGTGCCACCAGTGATTTGCCGATACAGGTTCTTAGCACAGATACGCAGTATTTT
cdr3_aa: CATSDLPIQVLSTDTQYF

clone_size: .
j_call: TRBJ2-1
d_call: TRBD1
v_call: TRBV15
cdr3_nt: TGTGCCACCAGCAGGAAGGACAGGGTCTACAATGAGCAGTTCTTC
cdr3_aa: CATSRKDRVYNEQFF

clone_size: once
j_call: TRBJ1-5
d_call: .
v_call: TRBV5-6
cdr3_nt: TGTGCCAGCAGCCTGGGTACTTATCAGCCCCAGCATTTT
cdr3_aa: CASSLGTYQPQHF

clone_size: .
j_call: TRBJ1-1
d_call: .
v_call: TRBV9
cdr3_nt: TGTGCCAGCAGCGTAGGGGCAAACACTGAAGCTTTCTTT
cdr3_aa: CASSVGANTEAFF

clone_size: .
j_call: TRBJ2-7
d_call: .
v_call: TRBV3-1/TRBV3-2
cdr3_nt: TGTGCCAGCAGCCAGCTAACCGACACCGGAACCTACGAGCAGTACTTC
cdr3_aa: CASSQLTDTGTYEQYF

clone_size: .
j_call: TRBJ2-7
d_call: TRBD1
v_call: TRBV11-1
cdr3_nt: TGTGCCAGCAGCTTCGGACAGGAGCTGCCCTACGAGCAGTACTTC
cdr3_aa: CASSFGQELPYEQYF

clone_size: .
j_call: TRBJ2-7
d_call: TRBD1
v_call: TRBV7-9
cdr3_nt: TGTGCCAGCAGCCCTGTTGGATTGACAGGGTGGGGGTACGAGCAGTACTTC
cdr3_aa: CASSPVGLTGWGYEQYF

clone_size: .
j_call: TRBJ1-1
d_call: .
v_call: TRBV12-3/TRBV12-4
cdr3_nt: TGTGCCAGCAGGCCTACCCAGGCCGCTGAAGCTTTCTTT
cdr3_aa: CASRPTQAAEAFF

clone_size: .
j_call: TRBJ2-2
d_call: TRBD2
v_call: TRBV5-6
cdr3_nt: TGTGCCAGCAGCTTTGGCCTAGCGGGAACCACCGGGGAGCTGTTTTTT
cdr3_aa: CASSFGLAGTTGELFF

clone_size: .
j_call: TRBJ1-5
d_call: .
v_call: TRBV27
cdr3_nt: TGTGCCAGCAGTCCTTCACTAGGACAGTTCAATCAGCCCCAGCATTTT
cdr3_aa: CASSPSLGQFNQPQHF

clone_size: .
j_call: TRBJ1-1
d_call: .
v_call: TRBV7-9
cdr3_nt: TGTGCCAGCAGAAAAACAGGGTTAAACACTGAAGCTTTCTTT
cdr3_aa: CASRKTGLNTEAFF

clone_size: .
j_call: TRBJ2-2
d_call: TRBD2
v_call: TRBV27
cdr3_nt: TGTGCCAGCAGTCTTGGGACTAGCGGGAGTACCGGGGAGCTGTTTTTT
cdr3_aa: CASSLGTSGSTGELFF

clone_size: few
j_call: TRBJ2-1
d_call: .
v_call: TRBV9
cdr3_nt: TGTGCCAGCAGCCCCATGGGAGTGGATGAGCAGTTCTTC
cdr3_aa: CASSPMGVDEQFF

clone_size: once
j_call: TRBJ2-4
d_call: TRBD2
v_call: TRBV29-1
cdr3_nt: TGCAGCGCTGGACTAGCGGCAACTGCAGAGTACTTC
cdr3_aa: CSAGLAATAEYF

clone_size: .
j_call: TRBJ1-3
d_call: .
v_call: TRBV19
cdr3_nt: TGTGCCAGTAGTCCACTTGGAACAGGCTCTGGAAACACCATATATTTT
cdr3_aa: CASSPLGTGSGNTIYF

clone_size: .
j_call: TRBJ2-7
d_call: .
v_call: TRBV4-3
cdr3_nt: TGCGCCAGCAGCCAAGAATTGGAAAGACTAGGAAAGCAGTACTTC
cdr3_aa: CASSQELERLGKQYF

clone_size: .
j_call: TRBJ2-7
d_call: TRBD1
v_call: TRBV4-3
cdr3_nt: TGCGCCAGCAGCCAAGCCTACTCCGGGACAGGGGTCAACGAGCAGTACTTC
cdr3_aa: CASSQAYSGTGVNEQYF

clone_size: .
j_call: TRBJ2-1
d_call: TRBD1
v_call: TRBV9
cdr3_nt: TGTGCCAGCAGCGGTCGGACAGGGGCAATCAATGAGCAGTTCTTC
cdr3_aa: CASSGRTGAINEQFF

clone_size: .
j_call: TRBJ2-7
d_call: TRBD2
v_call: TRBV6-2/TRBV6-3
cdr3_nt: TGTGCCAGCAGTCCCCAGGGACTAGCGGGAGTCGAGCAGTACTTC
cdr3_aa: CASSPQGLAGVEQYF

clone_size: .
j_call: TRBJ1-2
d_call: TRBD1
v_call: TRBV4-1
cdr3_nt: TGCGCCAGCAGCCACCGGACAGGGAAGGGCTACACCTTC
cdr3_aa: CASSHRTGKGYTF

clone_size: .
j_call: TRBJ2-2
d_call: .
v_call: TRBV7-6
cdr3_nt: TGTGCCAGCAGCCGGAACACCGGGGAGCTGTTTTTT
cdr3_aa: CASSRNTGELFF

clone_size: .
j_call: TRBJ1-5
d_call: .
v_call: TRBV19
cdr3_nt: TGTGCCAGTAGTATGGAGGGGATGTCCCAGCATTTT
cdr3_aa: CASSMEGMSQHF

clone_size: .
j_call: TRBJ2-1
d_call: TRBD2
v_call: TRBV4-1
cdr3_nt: TGCGCCAGCAGCCATAGCGGGAGGGCCGGGAATGAGCAGTTCTTC
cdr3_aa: CASSHSGRAGNEQFF

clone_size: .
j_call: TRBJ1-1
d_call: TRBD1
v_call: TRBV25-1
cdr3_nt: TGTGCCAGCAGCGCCCTCGACAGGGAGAACACTGAAGCTTTCTTT
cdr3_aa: CASSALDRENTEAFF

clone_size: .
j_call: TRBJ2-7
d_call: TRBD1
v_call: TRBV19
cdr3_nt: TGTGCCAGTAGTTCCGGGACAGGGGGCGACGAGCAGTACTTC
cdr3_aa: CASSSGTGGDEQYF

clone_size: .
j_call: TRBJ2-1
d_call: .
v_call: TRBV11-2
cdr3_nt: TGTGCCAGCAGCTTAGTGCCTAGTCACCTCAACAATGAGCAGTTCTTC
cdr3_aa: CASSLVPSHLNNEQFF

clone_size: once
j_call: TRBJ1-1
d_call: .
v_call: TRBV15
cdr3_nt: TGTGCCACCAGCAGAGATTTAGGCAGGTTGACTGAAGCTTTCTTT
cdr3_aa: CATSRDLGRLTEAFF

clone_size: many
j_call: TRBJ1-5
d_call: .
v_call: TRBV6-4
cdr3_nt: TGTGCCAGCAGTGCAGAGTCAGGGGGCAATCAGCCCCAGCATTTT
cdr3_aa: CASSAESGGNQPQHF

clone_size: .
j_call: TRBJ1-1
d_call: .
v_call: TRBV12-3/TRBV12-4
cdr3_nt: TGTGCCAGCACTATTAACACTGAAGCTTTCTTT
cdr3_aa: CASTINTEAFF

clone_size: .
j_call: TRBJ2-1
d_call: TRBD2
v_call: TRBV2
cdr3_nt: TGTGCCAGCAGTGCGACTAGCGGGAAGGATGAGCAGTTCTTC
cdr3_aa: CASSATSGKDEQFF

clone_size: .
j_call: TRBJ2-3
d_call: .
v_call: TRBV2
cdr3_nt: TGTGCCAGCAGTGTCTATCCTAGCGGCACAGATACGCAGTATTTT
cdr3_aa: CASSVYPSGTDTQYF

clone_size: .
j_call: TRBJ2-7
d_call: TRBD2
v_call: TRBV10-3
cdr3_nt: TGTGCCATCAGTGAGTCCGGAGCGGGAGGCCGAGTACACGAGCAGTACTTC
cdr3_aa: CAISESGAGGRVHEQYF

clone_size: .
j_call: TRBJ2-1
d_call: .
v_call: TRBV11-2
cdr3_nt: TGTGCCAGCAGCTTAGAGTTCACCTACAATGAGCAGTTCTTC
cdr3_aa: CASSLEFTYNEQFF

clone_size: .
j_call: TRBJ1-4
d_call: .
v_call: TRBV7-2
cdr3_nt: TGTGCCAGCAGCACAGGAGGGGTTGATGAAAAACTGTTTTTT
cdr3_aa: CASSTGGVDEKLFF

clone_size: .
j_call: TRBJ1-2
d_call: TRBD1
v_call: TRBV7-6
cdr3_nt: TGTGCCAGCAGCCCCGGGACAGACGACTACACCTTC
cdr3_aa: CASSPGTDDYTF

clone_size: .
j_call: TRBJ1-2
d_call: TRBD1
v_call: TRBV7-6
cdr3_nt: TGTGCCAGCAGCCCCTCGGGGCCAGGGGGTTCGGTTGGCTACACCTTC
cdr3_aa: CASSPSGPGGSVGYTF

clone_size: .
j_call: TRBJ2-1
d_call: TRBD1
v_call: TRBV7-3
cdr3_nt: TGTGCCAGCAGTCAACCGGGACAGGGGCACAATGAGCAGTTCTTC
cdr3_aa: CASSQPGQGHNEQFF

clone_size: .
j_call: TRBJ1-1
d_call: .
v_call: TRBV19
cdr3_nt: TGTGCCAGTAGCCTGAGGGTGGGGTACACTGAAGCTTTCTTT
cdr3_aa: CASSLRVGYTEAFF

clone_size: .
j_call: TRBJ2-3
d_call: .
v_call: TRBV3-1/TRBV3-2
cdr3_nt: TGTGCCAGCAGCCAAGTTGCGGGTACTAGCACAGATACGCAGTATTTT
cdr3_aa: CASSQVAGTSTDTQYF